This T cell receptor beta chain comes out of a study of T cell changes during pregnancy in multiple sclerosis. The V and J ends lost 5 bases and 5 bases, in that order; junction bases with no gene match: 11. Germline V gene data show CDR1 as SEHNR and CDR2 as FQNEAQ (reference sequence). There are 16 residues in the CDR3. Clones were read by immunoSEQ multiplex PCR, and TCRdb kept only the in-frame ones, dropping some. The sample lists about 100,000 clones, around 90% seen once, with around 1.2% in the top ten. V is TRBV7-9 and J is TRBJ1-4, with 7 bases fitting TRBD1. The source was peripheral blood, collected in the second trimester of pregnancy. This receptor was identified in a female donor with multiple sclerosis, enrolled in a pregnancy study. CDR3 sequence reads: CASSGPPGQSNEKLFF. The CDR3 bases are TGTGCCAGCAGCGGCCCGCCGGGACAGTCGAATGAAAAACTGTTTTTT.